The clone carrying this TCR beta chain was observed a single time. Other DNA sequences within the sample encode an identical CDR3. These data originate in a study of blood T cell repertoires in COVID-19. Study information: Sites across the United States, Italy and Spain contributed samples from acute and convalescent COVID-19. Sources were T cells, B-cell-depleted T cells, or PBMCs; the material itself was cDNA or gDNA.

Germline CDR1 is SGHKS and CDR2 is YYEKEE (reference sequence). Between the trimmed V and J ends, which lost 0 bases and 8 bases, there was a span of 11 bases. This CDR3 is 14 amino acids long. Methods used by the authors: The assay estimated nucleated cells by amplifying reference gene primers. Using immunoSEQ multiplex PCR, the repertoire was profiled, and TCRdb retains in-frame clones only, with some absent. V, J and clone size are those of that table, while D and trimming were read from the DNA. The profile covers about 240,000 clones, with roughly four fifths appearing a single time and around 9.9% taken by the ten largest.

Specimen: peripheral blood. This sequence was found in an elderly woman with acute or convalescent COVID-19. This sequence joins TRBV5-5 and TRBJ1-4, with D unresolved. The CDR3 DNA reads TGTGCCAGCAGCTTGGACCGGGGAGGAGAAAAACTGTTTTTT. Translating it yields CASSLDRGGEKLFF.